The clone carrying this T cell receptor (beta chain) was observed a single time. The sample is drawn from a study of T cells after somatic rescue of genetic block. Profiling relied on immunoSEQ multiplex PCR, and the TCRdb table lists in-frame clones only, not all of them. The sample consists of 55,000 or so clones, 90% to 97% of them appearing once. CDR3 length: 15 residues. Germline V gene sequence: CDR1 MNHEY, CDR2 SMNVEV (reference sequence). V gave up 2 bases and J gave up 2 bases; unmatched junction bases: 4. The receptor was derived from a child in the first two years of life. Sequencing was performed on peripheral blood mononuclear cells (PBMCs). The chain combines TRBV27 with TRBJ2-7; 9 bases match TRBD1. CDR3 sequence reads: CASSLPGTGTYEQYF. CDR3 nucleotide sequence: TGTGCCAGCAGTTTACCCGGGACAGGGACCTACGAGCAGTACTTC.